This TCR beta chain was identified during a study of T cell responses to AZD1222 COVID-19 vaccine. The CDR3 runs 14 residues. CDR1 is GTSNPN and CDR2 is SVGIG in the germline V gene (reference sequence). Trimming at V came to 7 bases and at J to 2 bases, leaving 10 bases not matched to a gene. Libraries were prepared by immunoSEQ multiplex PCR; TCRdb keeps only in-frame clonotypes and omits some of them. The table records 100,000 to 140,000 clones, about 89% of them present only once. Sequencing used peripheral blood, obtained 28 days after the second AZD1222 dose. This TCR was recovered from an adult who received the AZD1222 COVID-19 vaccine. The V gene is TRBV30, the J gene TRBJ1-1; 7 bases are a match to TRBD1. CDR3: CALNTGQINTEAFF. The CDR3 coding sequence is TGTGCCTTGAACACGGGACAGATCAACACTGAAGCTTTCTTT.